Following are 20 T cell receptor beta chains from one sample sequenced in a study of blood T cells in healthy people across ages. Next came a second PCR, run for about 7 to 12 cycles, which used a sample-barcoded 5' primer along with a J-beta primer mix. Using its own MiXCR run on the 5' RACE reads, TCRdb lists one record per CDR3 protein. The sample lists approximately 320,000 distinct CDR3 sequences, less than 30% occurring once. Sequencing used blood. The receptors stem from a woman between 65 and 79 years old in good health.

This clonotype has just a few counts. The V gene is TRBV20-1, the J gene TRBJ1-2; possible D gene TRBD1, 6 bases. This CDR3 comprises 14 residues. V lost 6 bases and J lost 2, with 16 bases in between. CDR1 and CDR2 (germline): DFQATT, SNEGSKA (reference sequence). The CDR3 loop reads CSAQTGTANYGYTF. CDR3 DNA sequence: TGCAGTGCCCAAACAGGGACCGCAAACTATGGCTACACCTTC.

On this clonotype itself: The CDR3 end shows no conserved phenylalanine or tryptophan, and so a read error is likely. The V and J genes are TRBV12-3 or TRBV12-4 and TRBJ1-4, with TRBD1 matching 10 bases. V was pared by 3 bases and J by 7 bases, with 5 bases of the junction left unmatched. The CDR3 length is 15 residues. CDR3 sequence (DNA): TGTGCCAGCAGTTTGTCGGGACAGGGGTTTGAAAAACTGTTTTGT. It yields the protein CASSLSGQGFEKLFC.

This clonotype was counted many times. The rearrangement links TRBV15 to TRBJ2-5, with D possibly TRBD1 on 6 matching bases. From germline, CDR1 is LNHNV and CDR2 YYDKDF (reference sequence). The germline V and J ends were trimmed by 0 bases and 0 bases, with 14 bases remaining between them. This CDR3 is 17 amino acids long. The CDR3 protein is CATSRERGSPYQETQYF. CDR3 DNA sequence: TGTGCCACCAGCAGAGAAAGGGGGTCCCCTTACCAAGAGACCCAGTACTTC.

J is TRBJ2-5 and V is TRBV5-1; D gene uncertain. The CDR3 sequence is 16 residues long. Trimming took 4 bases from V and 1 from J, leaving 17 bases between them. Germline assignment: CDR1 SGHRS and CDR2 YFSETQ. CDR3 amino acids: CASSPKTHLTQETQYF. CDR3 coding DNA: TGCGCCAGCAGCCCCAAGACTCACTTAACCCAAGAGACCCAGTACTTC.

There are a few counts of this clonotype. The V gene is TRBV6-6, the J gene TRBJ2-7, with D unresolved. Germline V gives CDR1 MNHNY, CDR2 SVGAGI (reference sequence). The V end was cut by 2 bases, the J end by 2 bases, with 10 bases between. This CDR3 has 14 residues. The CDR3 nucleotides are TGTGCCAGCAGTTACGGCGACACCGCCTACGAGCAGTACTTC. It specifies CASSYGDTAYEQYF.

The chain employs TRBV5-6 and TRBJ2-5; D not certain. With 3 bases removed from V and 5 bases from J, the gap between germline ends came to 11 bases. The CDR3 is 13 residues long. CDR1 is SGHDT and CDR2 is YYEEEE in the germline V gene. CDR3 in amino acids: CASSYEMGETQYF. The CDR3 coding sequence is TGTGCCAGCAGCTACGAAATGGGGGAGACCCAGTACTTC.

This sequence joins TRBV5-1 and TRBJ2-1; no clear D. Trimming stripped 2 bases from V and 0 bases from J, with 6 bases between. CDR3 length: 14 residues. Germline V lookup: CDR1 SGHRS, CDR2 YFSETQ. The CDR3 loop reads CASSFKSSYNEQFF. CDR3 DNA sequence: TGCGCCAGCAGCTTCAAGAGCTCCTACAATGAGCAGTTCTTC.

On this clonotype: This clone may be a read error of a much larger clone one base away. V gene TRBV29-1 combines with J gene TRBJ2-7; a possible D gene is TRBD1 (6 bases). This CDR3 contains 12 residues. Germline V gene lookup returns CDR1 SQVTM and CDR2 ANQGSEA. CDR3 amino acids: CSGRDNSYERYF. CDR3 sequence (DNA): TGCAGCGGCCGGGACAACTCCTACGAGCGGTACTTC.

This clonotype has only a few counts. This chain connects TRBV20-1 to TRBJ2-5; D is ambiguous. CDR1 is DFQATT, CDR2 SNEGSKA, per germline (reference sequence). CDR3 size: 15 residues. V was clipped by 5 bases and J by 0 bases, with 16 bases between them. Here the CDR3 reads CSAPEPRLNQETQYF. The CDR3 region has the DNA TGCAGTGCTCCGGAGCCGCGGCTAAACCAAGAGACCCAGTACTTC.

There are many counts of this clonotype. The V and J genes are TRBV5-1 and TRBJ1-6; D unresolved. The CDR3 totals 16 residues. From germline, CDR1 is SGHRS and CDR2 YFSETQ. The germline V and J ends were trimmed by 0 bases and 9 bases, with 16 bases remaining between them. In DNA form, the CDR3 reads TGCGCCAGCAGCTTGGGACACACCTGGGAAATTTCACCCCTCCACTTT. Protein: CASSLGHTWEISPLHF.

The chain carries TRBV3-1 and TRBJ1-5; D not resolved. The CDR3 spans 13 residues. Germline V CDR1 and CDR2: LGHDT, YNNKEL (reference sequence). V dropped 8 bases and J dropped 7 bases, with 15 bases sitting between them. CDR3 nucleotides: TGTGCCAGCGCCAACGGGGAGGGCCAGCCCCAGCATTTT. Residues: CASANGEGQPQHF.

CDR3 residues: CASSLRTEYNEQFF. The CDR3 nucleotides read TGTGCCAGCAGCTTGAGGACGGAGTACAATGAGCAGTTCTTC. V and J are TRBV5-4 and TRBJ2-1, with D unclear. The CDR3 is 14 amino acids. The V end lost 1 base, the J end lost 4 bases, and 9 bases lay between the germline ends. CDR1 SGHNT and CDR2 YYREEE come from the germline V gene (reference sequence).

V gene TRBV14 combines with J gene TRBJ2-1, with 9 bases fitting TRBD2. The CDR3 is made up of 15 amino acids. Per germline, CDR1 SGHDN and CDR2 FVKESK. The V gene end was trimmed by 4 bases and the J gene end by 4 bases; junction bases not matched to a gene: 5. CDR3 DNA: TGTGCCAGCAGCCCGCGGGAGGGCCGATACAATGAGCAGTTCTTC. Amino acids: CASSPREGRYNEQFF.

This clonotype appeared a few times. The chain carries TRBV7-9 and TRBJ2-7; 11 nucleotides match TRBD1. CDR3 size: 15 residues. Germline V lookup: CDR1 SEHNR, CDR2 FQNEAQ (reference sequence). The V gene end was trimmed by 4 bases and the J gene end by 3 bases; junction bases not matched to a gene: 5. In DNA, the CDR3 is TGTGCCAGCAGCTCGGGCGGGACAGGGGGCTACGAGCAGTACTTC. Amino acid sequence: CASSSGGTGGYEQYF.

This clonotype was seen only a few times. This may arise from a read error, as a much more abundant clone is one base away. This chain uses TRBV28 with TRBJ2-1, with a possible D match to TRBD1 (6 bases). The CDR3 totals 13 residues. The germline gives CDR1 MDHEN, CDR2 SYDVKM. CDR3 DNA: TGTACCAGCAGTTTTCAGGGGAGCAATGAGCAGTTCTTC. It encodes CTSSFQGSNEQFF.

The table lists this clonotype with a few counts. V is TRBV5-1 and J is TRBJ2-5; maybe TRBD1 (6 bases). The V end lost 5 bases, the J end lost 1 base, and 9 bases lay between the germline ends. This CDR3 has 13 residues. CDR1 and CDR2 (germline): SGHRS, YFSETQ. The chain's CDR3 is CASRMGAQETQYF. CDR3 nucleotides: TGCGCCAGCAGGATGGGGGCCCAAGAGACCCAGTACTTC.

The rearrangement links TRBV6-4 to TRBJ2-7, with TRBD1 matching over 7 bases. This CDR3 is built from 17 residues. Trimming removed 3 bases from V and 2 bases from J; junction bases left unmatched: 13. CDR1 and CDR2 (germline): MRHNA, SNTAGT. CDR3 residues: CASSEIPNSGGTYEQYV. The CDR3 region has the DNA TGTGCCAGCAGTGAAATTCCTAATTCAGGGGGTACCTACGAGCAGTACGTC.

The V call is TRBV6-2 or TRBV6-3, the J call TRBJ2-5; 7 bases match TRBD1. This CDR3 has 15 amino acids. The V and J ends lost 2 bases and 3 bases, in that order; junction bases with no gene match: 6. Germline loops: CDR1 MNHEY, CDR2 SVGEGT. The CDR3 spells CASSYQTGTKETQYF. DNA of the CDR3: TGTGCCAGCAGTTACCAGACAGGGACCAAAGAGACCCAGTACTTC.

As for this clonotype: One junction end does not reproduce the germline sequence, and a read error may be involved. The chain combines TRBV29-1 with TRBJ1-1; a possible D gene is TRBD1 (5 bases). Per the germline V gene, CDR1 is SQVTM and CDR2 is ANQGSEA. The CDR3 contains 18 residues. CDR3 amino acids: CSVEDGMGGADVDTEALF. The CDR3 DNA is TGCAGCGTTGAAGATGGCATGGGGGGAGCTGATGTGGACACTGAAGCTCTCTTT.

The chain uses TRBV12-3 or TRBV12-4 and TRBJ1-2, with unresolved D. This CDR3 comprises 13 residues. The ends were cut back, 4 bases at V and 8 bases at J, with 14 bases in the middle. The CDR3 nucleotides are TGTGCCAGCAGTTCCCAATCCGTCTCCGGCTACACCTTC. Translated, it gives CASSSQSVSGYTF.